The clone carrying this T cell receptor (beta chain) was picked up a small number of times. Its specificity is not known. This entry belongs to a study of T cells after yellow fever vaccination. Whole-study results and caveats: Bulk-population clonotypes that are abundant could appear as contaminants in FACS-sorted repertoires.

The TCR cDNA carried a universal primer site and UMIs from 5'RACE template switching. TCRdb reanalysed the 5' RACE reads using MiXCR and keeps one entry per CDR3 protein. The table lists about 140,000 distinct CDR3 sequences, about 6.2% of them singletons. V lost 3 bases and J 9 bases, leaving 13 bases between the germline ends. The germline V gene has CDR1 SGHRS and CDR2 YFSETQ. The CDR3 has 14 residues. The sequence was collected from a man under 40 who received the YFV17D yellow fever vaccine. V gene TRBV5-1 combines with J gene TRBJ2-6, with D possibly TRBD2 on 6 matching bases. The source material was CD4+ T cells sorted from PBMCs, sampled 10 days after the yellow fever booster vaccination. The CDR3 DNA sequence: TGCGCCAGCAGCTCACCGGAGGGGAGCAACGTCCTGACTTTC. The encoded protein is CASSSPEGSNVLTF.